Given below is one TCR beta chain in context. TCRdb keeps only in-frame clones here, not all; method: immunoSEQ multiplex PCR. The repertoire holds roughly 56,000 clones, approximately 86% seen once, with more than 0.8% in the top ten. The sample belongs to a study of OX40 agonist ivuxolimab in advanced cancers. Across the study: Two patients with cutaneous melanoma and one with hepatocellular carcinoma, three in total, showed partial responses.

This CDR3 region has 16 residues. After removal of 4 bases from V and 3 bases from J, the junction contained 6 bases not matched to a gene. CDR1 and CDR2 (germline): SGHDN, FVKESK. The TCR sequence derives from an adult with an advanced solid tumor such as melanoma, head and neck, liver or kidney cancer. V gene TRBV14 combines with J gene TRBJ1-3, with 10 nucleotides matching TRBD1. Source: CD4+ or CD8+ T cells sorted from blood, taken in a trial of the OX40 agonist ivuxolimab. The CDR3 here is CASSRTDRGHGNTIYF. For the CDR3, the DNA is TGTGCCAGCAGCCGCACCGACAGGGGGCATGGAAACACCATATATTTT.